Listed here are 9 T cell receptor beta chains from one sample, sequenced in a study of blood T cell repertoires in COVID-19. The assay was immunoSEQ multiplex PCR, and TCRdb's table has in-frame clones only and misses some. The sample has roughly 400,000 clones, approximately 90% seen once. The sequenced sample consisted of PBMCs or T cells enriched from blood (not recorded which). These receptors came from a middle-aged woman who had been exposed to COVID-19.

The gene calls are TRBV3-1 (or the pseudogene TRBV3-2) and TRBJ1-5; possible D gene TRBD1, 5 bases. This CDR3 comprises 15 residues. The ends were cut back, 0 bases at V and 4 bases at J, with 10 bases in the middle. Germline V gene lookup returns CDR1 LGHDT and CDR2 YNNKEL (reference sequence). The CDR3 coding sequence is TGTGCCAGCAGCCAAGATGGGGGGGAAAATCAGCCCCAGCATTTT. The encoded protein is CASSQDGGENQPQHF.

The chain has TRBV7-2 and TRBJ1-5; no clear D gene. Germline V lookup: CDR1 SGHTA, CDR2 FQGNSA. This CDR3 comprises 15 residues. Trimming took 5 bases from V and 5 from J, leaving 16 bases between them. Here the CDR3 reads CASSRGEGRHQPQHF. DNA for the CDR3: TGTGCCAGCAGCAGAGGAGAAGGTCGGCATCAGCCCCAGCATTTT.

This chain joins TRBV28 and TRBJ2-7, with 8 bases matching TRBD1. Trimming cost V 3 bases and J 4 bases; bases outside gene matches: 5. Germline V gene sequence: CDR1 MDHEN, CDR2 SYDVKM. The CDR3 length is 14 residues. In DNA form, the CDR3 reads TGTGCCAGCAGTTTGTACCGACAGGGGTACGAGCAGTACTTC. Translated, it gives CASSLYRQGYEQYF.

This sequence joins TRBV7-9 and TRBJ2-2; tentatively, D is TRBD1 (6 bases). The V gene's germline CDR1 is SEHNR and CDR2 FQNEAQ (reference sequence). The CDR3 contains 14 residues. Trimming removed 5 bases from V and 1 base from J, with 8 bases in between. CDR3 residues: CASSTDRNTGELFF. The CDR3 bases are TGTGCCAGCAGCACGGACAGGAACACCGGGGAGCTGTTTTTT.

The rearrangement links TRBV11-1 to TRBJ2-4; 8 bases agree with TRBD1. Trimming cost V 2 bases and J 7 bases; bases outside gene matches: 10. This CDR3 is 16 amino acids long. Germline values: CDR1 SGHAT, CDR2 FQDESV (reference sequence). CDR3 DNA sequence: TGTGCCAGCAGCTTACTCCGGCAGGGGGCGATCAACATTCAGTACTTC. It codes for CASSLLRQGAINIQYF.

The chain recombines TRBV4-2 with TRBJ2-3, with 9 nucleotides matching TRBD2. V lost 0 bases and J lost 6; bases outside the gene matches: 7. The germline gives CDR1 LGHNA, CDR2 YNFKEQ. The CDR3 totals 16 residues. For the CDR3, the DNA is TGTGCCAGCAGCCAAGATCGGTTGCGGGGGGGCGATACGCAGTATTTT. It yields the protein CASSQDRLRGGDTQYF.

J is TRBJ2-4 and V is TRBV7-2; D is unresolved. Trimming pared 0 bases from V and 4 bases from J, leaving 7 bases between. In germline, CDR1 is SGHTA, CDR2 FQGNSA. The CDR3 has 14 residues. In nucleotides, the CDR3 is TGTGCCAGCAGCTTAGCTCCCGGTAAAAACATTCAGTACTTC. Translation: CASSLAPGKNIQYF.

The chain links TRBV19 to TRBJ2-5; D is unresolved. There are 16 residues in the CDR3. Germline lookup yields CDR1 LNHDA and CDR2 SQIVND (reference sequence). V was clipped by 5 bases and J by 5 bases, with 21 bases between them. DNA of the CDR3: TGTGCCAGTAGTCCAAGAAAAGATGGATCGCGGGAGACCCAGTACTTC. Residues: CASSPRKDGSRETQYF. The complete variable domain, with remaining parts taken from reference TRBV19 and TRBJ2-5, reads DGGITQSPKYLFRKEGQNVTLSCEQNLNHDAMYWYRQDPGQGLRLIYYSQIVNDFQKGDIAEGYSVSREKKESFPLTVTSAQKNPTAFYLCASSPRKDGSRETQYFGPGTRLLVL.

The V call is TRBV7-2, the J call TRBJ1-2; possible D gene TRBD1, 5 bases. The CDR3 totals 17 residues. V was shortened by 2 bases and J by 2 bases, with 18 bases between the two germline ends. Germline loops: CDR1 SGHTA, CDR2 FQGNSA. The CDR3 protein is CASSLYRGQGQNYGYTF. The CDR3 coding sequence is TGTGCCAGCAGCTTATATCGTGGGCAGGGCCAGAACTATGGCTACACCTTC.